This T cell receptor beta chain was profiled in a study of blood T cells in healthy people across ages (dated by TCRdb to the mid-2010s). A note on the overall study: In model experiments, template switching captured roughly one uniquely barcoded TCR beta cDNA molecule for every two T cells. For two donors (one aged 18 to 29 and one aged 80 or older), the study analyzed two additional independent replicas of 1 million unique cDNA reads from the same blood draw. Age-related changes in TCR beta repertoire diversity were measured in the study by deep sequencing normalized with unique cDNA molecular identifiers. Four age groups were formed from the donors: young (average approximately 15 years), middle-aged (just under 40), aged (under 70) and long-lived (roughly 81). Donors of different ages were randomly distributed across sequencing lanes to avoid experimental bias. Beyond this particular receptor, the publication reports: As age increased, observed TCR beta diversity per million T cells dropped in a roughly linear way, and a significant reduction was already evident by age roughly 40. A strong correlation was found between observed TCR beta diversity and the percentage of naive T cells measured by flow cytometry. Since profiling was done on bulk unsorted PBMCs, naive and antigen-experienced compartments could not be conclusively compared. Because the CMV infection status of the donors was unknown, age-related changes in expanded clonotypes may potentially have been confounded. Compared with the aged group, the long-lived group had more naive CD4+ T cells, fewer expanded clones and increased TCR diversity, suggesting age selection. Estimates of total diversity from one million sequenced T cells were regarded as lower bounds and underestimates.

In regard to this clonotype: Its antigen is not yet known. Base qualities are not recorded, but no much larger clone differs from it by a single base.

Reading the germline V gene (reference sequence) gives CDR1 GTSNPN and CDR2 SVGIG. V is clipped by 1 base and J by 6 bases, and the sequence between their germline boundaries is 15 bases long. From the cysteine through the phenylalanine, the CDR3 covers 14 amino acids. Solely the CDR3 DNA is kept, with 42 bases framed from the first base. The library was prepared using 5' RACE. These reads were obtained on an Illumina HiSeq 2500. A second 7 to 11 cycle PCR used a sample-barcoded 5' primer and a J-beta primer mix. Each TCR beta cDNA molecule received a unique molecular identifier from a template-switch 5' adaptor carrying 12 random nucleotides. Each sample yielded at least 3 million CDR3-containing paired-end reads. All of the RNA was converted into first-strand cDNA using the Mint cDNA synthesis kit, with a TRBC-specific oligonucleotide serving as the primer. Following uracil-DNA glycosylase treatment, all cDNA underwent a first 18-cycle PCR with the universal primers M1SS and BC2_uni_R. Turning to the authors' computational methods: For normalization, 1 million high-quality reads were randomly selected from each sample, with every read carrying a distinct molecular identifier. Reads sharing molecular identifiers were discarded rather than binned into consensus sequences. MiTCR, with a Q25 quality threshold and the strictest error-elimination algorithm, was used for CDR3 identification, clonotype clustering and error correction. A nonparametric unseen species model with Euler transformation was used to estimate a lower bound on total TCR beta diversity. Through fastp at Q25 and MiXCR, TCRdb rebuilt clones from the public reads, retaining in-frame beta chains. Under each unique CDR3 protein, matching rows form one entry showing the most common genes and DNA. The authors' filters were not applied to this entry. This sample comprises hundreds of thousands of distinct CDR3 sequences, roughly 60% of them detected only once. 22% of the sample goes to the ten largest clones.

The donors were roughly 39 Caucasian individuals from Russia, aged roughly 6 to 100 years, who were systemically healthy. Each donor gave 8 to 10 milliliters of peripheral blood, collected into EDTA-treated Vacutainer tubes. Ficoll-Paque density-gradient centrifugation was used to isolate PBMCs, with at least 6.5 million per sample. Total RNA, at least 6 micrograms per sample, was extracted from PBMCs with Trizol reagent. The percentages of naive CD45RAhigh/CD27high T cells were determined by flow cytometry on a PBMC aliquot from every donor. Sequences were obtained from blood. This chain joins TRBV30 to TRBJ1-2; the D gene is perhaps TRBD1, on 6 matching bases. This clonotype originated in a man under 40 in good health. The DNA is TGTGCCTGGAGTGGGCTCGGGGGCGCGGATGGCTACACCTTC. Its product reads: CAWSGLGGADGYTF.